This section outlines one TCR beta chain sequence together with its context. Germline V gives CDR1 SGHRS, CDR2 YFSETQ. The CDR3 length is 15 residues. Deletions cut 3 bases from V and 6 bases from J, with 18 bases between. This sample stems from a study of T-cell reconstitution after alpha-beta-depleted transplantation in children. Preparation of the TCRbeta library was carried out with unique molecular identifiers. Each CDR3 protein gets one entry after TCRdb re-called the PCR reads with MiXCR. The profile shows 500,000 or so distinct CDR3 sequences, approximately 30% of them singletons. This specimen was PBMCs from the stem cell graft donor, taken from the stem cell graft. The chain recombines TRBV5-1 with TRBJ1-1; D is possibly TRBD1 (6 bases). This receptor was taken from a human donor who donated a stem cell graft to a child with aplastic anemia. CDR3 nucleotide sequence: TGCGCCAGCAGCTCACGGAGTGGAACAGGGTCTGAAGCTTTCTTT. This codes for CASSSRSGTGSEAFF.